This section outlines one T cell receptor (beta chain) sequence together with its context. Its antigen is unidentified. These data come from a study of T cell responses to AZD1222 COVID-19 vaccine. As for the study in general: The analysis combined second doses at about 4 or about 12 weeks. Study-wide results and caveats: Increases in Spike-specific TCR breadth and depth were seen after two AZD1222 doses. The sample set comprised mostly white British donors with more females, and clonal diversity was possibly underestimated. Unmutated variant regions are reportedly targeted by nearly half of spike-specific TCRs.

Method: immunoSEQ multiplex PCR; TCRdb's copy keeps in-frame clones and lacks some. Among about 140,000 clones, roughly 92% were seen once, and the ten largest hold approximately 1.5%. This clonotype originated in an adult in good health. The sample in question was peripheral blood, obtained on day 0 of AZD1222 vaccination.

In DNA, the CDR3 is TGTGCCAGTAGTATGGGCTCGGTCAATCAGCCCCAGCATTTT. Protein: CASSMGSVNQPQHF. The V and J genes are TRBV19 and TRBJ1-5; D not certain. Trimming shortened V by 3 bases and J by 3 bases, and 9 bases separated the two germline ends. In germline, CDR1 is LNHDA, CDR2 SQIVND (reference sequence). The CDR3 has 14 residues.